One sample yielded the 16 T cell receptor beta chains listed below, sequenced in a study of blood T cell repertoires in COVID-19. Sequencing used immunoSEQ multiplex PCR; TCRdb keeps in-frame clones, though not all of them. The table includes about 300,000 clones, around 87% detected once. The specimen was peripheral blood. Source of these receptors: a man between 65 and 85 years old with acute or convalescent COVID-19.

This clone was picked up one time. The chain uses TRBV28 and TRBJ1-2; 12 nucleotides align to TRBD1. The ends lost 5 bases at V and 7 bases at J; junction bases unmatched: 8. CDR1 is MDHEN and CDR2 is SYDVKM in the germline V gene. This CDR3 region has 15 residues. DNA for the CDR3: TGTGCCAGCAGTCTACCGGGACAGGGGGCGACTGGCTACACCTTC. Residues: CASSLPGQGATGYTF.

The CDR3 loop is CASSYSKGLHYEQYF. CDR3 coding DNA: TGTGCCAGCAGTTACTCGAAGGGACTGCACTACGAGCAGTACTTC. J is TRBJ2-7 and V is TRBV6-2 or TRBV6-3, with D possibly matching TRBD2 (6 bases). The germline CDR1 and CDR2 sequences are MNHEY and SVGEGT. The CDR3 is 15 amino acids. Trimming left V 0 bases short and J 3 bases short, with 12 bases between.

The V gene is TRBV12-3 or TRBV12-4, the J gene TRBJ1-6; D gene ambiguous. CDR3 length equals 13 residues. Trimming left V 2 bases short and J 11 bases short, with 10 bases between. In DNA form, the CDR3 reads TGTGCCAGCAGTTTATCGGGGTGGGCACCCCTCCACTTT. This encodes CASSLSGWAPLHF.

V and J are TRBV6-5 and TRBJ1-5; tentatively, D is TRBD1 (6 bases). Trimming pared 6 bases from V and 4 bases from J, leaving 10 bases between. Looked up from germline, CDR1 is MNHEY and CDR2 is SVGAGI. This CDR3 region has 13 residues. This chain's CDR3 is CASSGQRNQPQHF. The CDR3, as DNA: TGTGCCAGCAGCGGACAGCGTAATCAGCCCCAGCATTTT.

The CDR3: CASSLEFGANTGELFF. In nucleotides, the CDR3 is TGTGCCAGCAGCTTAGAGTTCGGGGCGAACACCGGGGAGCTGTTTTTT. The gene calls are TRBV7-2 and TRBJ2-2; tentative D call: TRBD2 (5 bases). CDR3 length: 16 amino acids. V lost 1 base and J 0 bases, leaving 9 bases between the germline ends. Germline V gene sequence: CDR1 SGHTA, CDR2 FQGNSA.

V and J are TRBV5-4 and TRBJ2-3; unclear D gene. Trimming removed 2 bases from V and 5 bases from J, with 3 bases in between. The CDR3 has 11 amino acids. Germline values: CDR1 SGHNT, CDR2 YYREEE (reference sequence). The CDR3 sequence: CASSFLDTQYF. The CDR3 DNA is TGTGCCAGCAGCTTTCTAGATACGCAGTATTTT.

This chain's CDR3 is CASSPPGSGNTIYF. As DNA, the CDR3 is TGTGCCAGCAGCCCCCCCGGCTCTGGAAACACCATATATTTT. V and J are TRBV9 and TRBJ1-3; no definite D call. The CDR3 consists of 14 residues. Per the germline V gene, CDR1 is SGDLS and CDR2 is YYNGEE. Trimming took off 4 bases at V and 0 bases at J, with 8 bases between the two ends.

This clone was seen just once. The chain couples TRBV28 to TRBJ2-6; perhaps TRBD1 as D (6 bases). From germline, CDR1 is MDHEN and CDR2 SYDVKM. The CDR3 is 16 residues long. V was cut by 2 bases and J by 2 bases, with 10 bases left in between. CDR3 amino acids: CASSLTGNTGANVLTF. CDR3 in DNA: TGTGCCAGCAGTTTAACAGGGAACACTGGGGCCAACGTCCTGACTTTC.

The chain couples TRBV11-3 to TRBJ2-1; 8 bases line up with TRBD1. Germline trimming cut 5 bases from V and 4 bases from J; bases unmatched to any gene: 10. This CDR3 is 16 amino acids long. The germline CDR1 and CDR2 sequences are SGHNT and YENEEA. CDR3 amino acids: CASSPAWDRRYNEQFF. CDR3 nucleotides: TGTGCCAGCAGCCCAGCCTGGGACAGGCGTTACAATGAGCAGTTCTTC.

This rearrangement joins TRBV19 to TRBJ2-3; D possibly corresponds to TRBD2 (5 bases). V was shortened by 3 bases and J by 2 bases, with 9 bases between the two germline ends. Germline V gives CDR1 LNHDA, CDR2 SQIVND (reference sequence). The CDR3 is 14 residues long. DNA for the CDR3: TGTGCCAGTAGTATTGGGAGATTCACAGATACGCAGTATTTT. Its protein is CASSIGRFTDTQYF.

V is TRBV24-1 and J is TRBJ2-3; a weak D match, TRBD1 (6 bases). V was clipped by 4 bases and J by 0 bases, with 16 bases between them. Per germline, CDR1 KGHDR and CDR2 SFDVKD. There are 17 residues in the CDR3. This chain's CDR3 is CATSDLKQGTSTDTQYF. The CDR3 bases are TGTGCCACCAGTGACTTAAAACAGGGAACGAGCACAGATACGCAGTATTTT.

V is TRBV10-3 and J is TRBJ1-1; 8 positions match TRBD1. The V and J ends lost 6 bases and 11 bases, in that order; junction bases with no gene match: 14. Germline CDR1 ENHRY, CDR2 SYGVKD. The CDR3 has 14 amino acids. The CDR3 bases are TGTGCCATCAGCCACCTAGGGACAGGCCCGCGTGCTTTCTTT. As protein: CAISHLGTGPRAFF.

V is TRBV6-6 and J is TRBJ2-5; tentatively, D is TRBD1 (7 bases). V was pared by 10 bases and J by 0 bases, with 15 bases between. CDR3 size: 14 residues. Germline CDR1 is MNHNY and CDR2 is SVGAGI (reference sequence). CDR3 in amino acids: CATIRGADQETQYF. The CDR3 coding sequence is TGTGCCACCATCAGGGGGGCCGACCAAGAGACCCAGTACTTC.

The chain combines TRBV28 with TRBJ1-4, with a tentative D call TRBD1 (5 bases). Germline loops: CDR1 MDHEN, CDR2 SYDVKM. With 5 bases removed from V and 0 bases from J, the gap between germline ends came to 13 bases. This CDR3 region has 16 residues. The CDR3 DNA reads TGTGCCAGCAGTCCCCTAGGGGAATCAACTAATGAAAAACTGTTTTTT. Protein: CASSPLGESTNEKLFF.

Of note for this clone: The junction does not match germline at one end; this may be a read error. The rearrangement joins TRBV4-3 to TRBJ1-5; no clear D. Germline assignment: CDR1 LGHNA and CDR2 YSLEER. CDR3 length: 13 residues. CDR3 amino acids: CASSQVLDQAQHF. The CDR3 DNA reads TGCGCCAGCAGCCAAGTTTTGGATCAGGCCCAGCATTTT.

V usage is TRBV5-1 and J usage is TRBJ1-2; TRBD1 might be the D (5 bases). This CDR3 contains 14 residues. Germline lookup yields CDR1 SGHRS and CDR2 YFSETQ. Trimming took off 1 base at V and 2 bases at J, with 9 bases between the two ends. The chain's CDR3 is CASSLSGANYGYTF. CDR3 nucleotide sequence: TGCGCCAGCAGCTTGTCTGGGGCCAACTATGGCTACACCTTC.